A selection of T cell receptor beta chains follows, all from one sample in a study of blood T cells in healthy people across ages. MiXCR, run by TCRdb on the 5' RACE reads, gives a single entry per CDR3 protein. Here the sample spans about 1,000,000 distinct CDR3 sequences, 40% to 50% being singletons. The sample was blood. The source is a woman aged 55-70 years in good health. Both conserved end residues are part of each CDR3. The order of the fields is CDR3 length, D gene, V gene, CDR3 protein. A D gene is named only where the DNA matches it firmly.

cdr3_length: 16
d_call: -
v_call: TRBV12-5
cdr3_aa: CASGFFRSSSYNEQYF

cdr3_length: 15
d_call: -
v_call: TRBV6-1
cdr3_aa: CASSEFGGISYGYTF

cdr3_length: 19
d_call: -
v_call: TRBV5-1
cdr3_aa: CASSPRGGLAPQNTGELFF

cdr3_length: 14
d_call: -
v_call: TRBV27
cdr3_aa: CASSLYGLLNEQFF

cdr3_length: 18
d_call: TRBD2
v_call: TRBV11-2
cdr3_aa: CASSLVPSSLAGYNEQFF

cdr3_length: 13
d_call: -
v_call: TRBV4-2
cdr3_aa: CASSQDYTDEAFF

cdr3_length: 15
d_call: -
v_call: TRBV7-9
cdr3_aa: CASSLEAATQETQYF

cdr3_length: 16
d_call: TRBD1
v_call: TRBV7-2
cdr3_aa: CASSLRRTGPTDEQYF

cdr3_length: 18
d_call: -
v_call: TRBV4-2
cdr3_aa: CASSQEETQGSHGNEQFF

cdr3_length: 13
d_call: -
v_call: TRBV12-3/TRBV12-4
cdr3_aa: CASSVRTGKAQYF

cdr3_length: 12
d_call: -
v_call: TRBV30
cdr3_aa: CAWRELASEQYF

cdr3_length: 13
d_call: -
v_call: TRBV6-6
cdr3_aa: CASSLTPKETQYF

cdr3_length: 15
d_call: TRBD1
v_call: TRBV7-3
cdr3_aa: CTSSSDPGTGRGYTF

cdr3_length: 14
d_call: -
v_call: TRBV15
cdr3_aa: CATSRDNKGEAQYF

cdr3_length: 15
d_call: TRBD2
v_call: TRBV20-1
cdr3_aa: CSAQGLAGPSYEQYF

cdr3_length: 19
d_call: TRBD2
v_call: TRBV27
cdr3_aa: CASKLLTSRLAERTDTQYF

cdr3_length: 16
d_call: -
v_call: TRBV7-2
cdr3_aa: CASTLGTGAGSYERYF

cdr3_length: 15
d_call: TRBD1
v_call: TRBV5-1
cdr3_aa: CASSTSGTGMWEQYF

cdr3_length: 15
d_call: TRBD1
v_call: TRBV12-3/TRBV12-4
cdr3_aa: CASTGTGAENGELFF

cdr3_length: 15
d_call: -
v_call: TRBV29-1
cdr3_aa: CSVIAWTTGTYEQYF

cdr3_length: 18
d_call: TRBD2
v_call: TRBV4-2
cdr3_aa: CASSQIGTSGRGYNEQFF

cdr3_length: 13
d_call: TRBD1
v_call: TRBV19
cdr3_aa: CASQGQGFSEAFF

cdr3_length: 12
d_call: -
v_call: TRBV29-1
cdr3_aa: CSVETHQYGYTF

cdr3_length: 14
d_call: -
v_call: TRBV15
cdr3_aa: CATSRGGNDYEQYF

cdr3_length: 13
d_call: -
v_call: TRBV29-1
cdr3_aa: CSVGQKRGETQYF

cdr3_length: 16
d_call: TRBD2
v_call: TRBV9
cdr3_aa: CASSQGGLAGTNEQFF

cdr3_length: 16
d_call: TRBD1
v_call: TRBV3-1
cdr3_aa: CASSAGTGGRDQPQHF

cdr3_length: 16
d_call: -
v_call: TRBV7-2
cdr3_aa: CASSPQALGGANVLTF

cdr3_length: 14
d_call: TRBD2
v_call: TRBV20-1
cdr3_aa: CSARSGVSTDTQYF

cdr3_length: 17
d_call: -
v_call: TRBV3-1
cdr3_aa: CASSQAGRGGPYNEQFF

cdr3_length: 12
d_call: -
v_call: TRBV10-2
cdr3_aa: CASDQENYGYTF

cdr3_length: 13
d_call: -
v_call: TRBV20-1
cdr3_aa: CSARGGESYEQYF

cdr3_length: 16
d_call: TRBD2
v_call: TRBV2
cdr3_aa: CASPGGLAGNTDTQYF

cdr3_length: 16
d_call: -
v_call: TRBV11-1
cdr3_aa: CASSLEGTPISYEQYF

cdr3_length: 19
d_call: -
v_call: TRBV3-1
cdr3_aa: CASSTMLPPVAGYRETQYF

cdr3_length: 16
d_call: -
v_call: TRBV11-2
cdr3_aa: CACSPKRAIVADTQYF

cdr3_length: 15
d_call: TRBD1
v_call: TRBV11-2
cdr3_aa: CASSTRTGVNSPLHF

cdr3_length: 17
d_call: TRBD2
v_call: TRBV3-1
cdr3_aa: CASSQDLGRGGGYEQYF

cdr3_length: 14
d_call: TRBD1
v_call: TRBV20-1
cdr3_aa: CSARVPGTAYEQYF